These 3 T cell receptor beta chains came from one sample sequenced in a study of blood T cell repertoires in COVID-19. Measured with immunoSEQ multiplex PCR; TCRdb has only the in-frame clones, and not every one. This sample has about 150,000 clones, with roughly 88% found just once. Sequencing was performed on peripheral blood. The receptors were gathered from a man between 60 and 75 years old with COVID-19, enrolled during active disease.

J is TRBJ2-1 and V is TRBV27; 12 bases are a match to TRBD2. The germline V gene has CDR1 MNHEY and CDR2 SMNVEV (reference sequence). J lost 5 bases, V lost 5 bases, and 7 bases had no gene match. The CDR3 has 16 amino acids. The CDR3 reads CASSPPGLAGNNEQFF. CDR3 coding DNA: TGTGCCAGCAGTCCGCCAGGACTAGCGGGAAACAATGAGCAGTTCTTC.

The J gene is TRBJ2-3, the V gene TRBV10-2; D gene uncertain. Germline CDR1 WSHSY, CDR2 SAAADI. Trimming removed 3 bases from V and 0 bases from J, with 4 bases in between. The CDR3 covers 13 residues. The chain's CDR3 is CASSDRSTDTQYF. The CDR3 nucleotides are TGCGCCAGCAGTGACAGAAGCACAGATACGCAGTATTTT.

This chain joins TRBV11-2 and TRBJ2-1; no reliable D call. This CDR3 is built from 14 residues. V was shortened by 6 bases and J by 7 bases, with 16 bases between the two germline ends. Per the germline V gene, CDR1 is SGHAT and CDR2 is FQNNGV. The CDR3 DNA reads TGTGCCAGCAGGCCGCCGGGTCTTACAAATGAGCAGTTCTTC. Translating gives CASRPPGLTNEQFF.